This TCR beta chain was captured in a study of blood T cell repertoires in COVID-19. Turning to the study itself: The United States, Italy and Spain supplied acute and convalescent COVID-19 samples.

Authors' data handling: It was from reference gene primer amplification that nucleated cell counts were estimated. The assay was immunoSEQ multiplex PCR, and TCRdb's table has in-frame clones only and misses some. That table is the source of V, J and clone size, and D and trimming were worked out from the DNA. The table has 220,000 or so clones, roughly four fifths seen once. This CDR3 is built from 13 residues. Germline V gene sequence: CDR1 MNHEY, CDR2 SVGAGI. The V end was cut by 5 bases, the J end by 4 bases, with 12 bases between. Seattle cases were enrolled at active infection and followed longitudinally.

The chain employs TRBV6-5 and TRBJ2-7; a possible D gene is TRBD2 (6 bases). Sequencing used peripheral blood. This receptor was obtained from a woman aged 80 or over with COVID-19, enrolled during active disease. The CDR3 reads CASSPTGVYEQYF. In DNA, the CDR3 is TGTGCCAGCAGTCCAACGGGGGTTTACGAGCAGTACTTC.